The 21 T cell receptor beta chains below all came from one sample that was sequenced in a study of cytomegalovirus exposure and HLA in healthy donors (dated by TCRdb to about 2017). The receptor library was made with the immunoSEQ multiplex PCR assay. A mixture of 60 forward primers for TCR Vbeta segments and 13 reverse primers for TCR Jbeta segments was used in the multiplex PCR. TCRdb obtained this table from immuneACCESS and retained in-frame rearrangements with V and J assigned. These tables miss some clones; where compared with another copy, unresolved V genes account for less than half of the shortfall, and the remainder is unexplained. The sample data list about 150,000 clones, and 70% to 80% of these were observed just once. The ten largest clones capture 7.7% of the sample. The sample comprised PBMCs. Receptors were obtained from a man aged 25-45 years in good health and CMV-seropositive.

This clone was found a few times. The gene calls are TRBV28 and TRBJ2-5; 11 bases map to TRBD2. The CDR3 totals 14 residues. CDR1 and CDR2 from the germline V gene are MDHEN and SYDVKM. Trimming at V came to 9 bases and at J to 2 bases, leaving 5 bases not matched to a gene. CDR3 amino acids: CASVAGGVQETQYF. CDR3 sequence (DNA): TGTGCCAGTGTAGCGGGAGGGGTGCAAGAGACCCAGTACTTC.

This chain links TRBV5-5 with TRBJ1-1, with no clear D. V gave up 3 bases and J gave up 5 bases, with 11 bases separating them. Germline V gene data show CDR1 as SGHKS and CDR2 as YYEKEE (reference sequence). The CDR3 sequence is 13 residues long. The CDR3 DNA is TGTGCCAGCAGCTCCTTGCAGGCGACTGAAGCTTTCTTT. Its translation is CASSSLQATEAFF. Combining the CDR3 with reference TRBV5-5 and TRBJ1-1 gives the whole variable domain DAGVTQSPTHLIKTRGQQVTLRCSPISGHKSVSWYQQVLGQGPQFIFQYYEKEERGRGNFPDRFSARQFPNYSSELNVNALLLGDSALYLCASSSLQATEAFFGQGTRLTVV.

The rearrangement uses TRBV5-4 and TRBJ2-7, with 10 nucleotides matching TRBD2. The V and J ends lost 3 bases and 0 bases, in that order; junction bases with no gene match: 3. Germline loops: CDR1 SGHNT, CDR2 YYREEE (reference sequence). CDR3 length equals 15 residues. CDR3 in amino acids: CASSWGLASSYEQYF. As DNA, the CDR3 is TGTGCCAGCAGCTGGGGACTAGCGAGCTCCTACGAGCAGTACTTC.

The chain uses TRBV27 and TRBJ2-5, with D tentatively TRBD2 (6 bases). The CDR3 has 13 amino acids. The V end was cut by 6 bases, the J end by 2 bases, with 10 bases between. The germline V gene has CDR1 MNHEY and CDR2 SMNVEV (reference sequence). CDR3 in amino acids: CASSPRGQETQYF. CDR3 nucleotides: TGTGCCAGCAGCCCTCGGGGGCAAGAGACCCAGTACTTC.

The chain has TRBV6-1 and TRBJ2-7; 7 nucleotides align to TRBD2. Per the germline V gene, CDR1 is MNHNS and CDR2 is SASEGT. J was trimmed by 2 bases and V by 1 base; bases with no gene match: 8. There are 16 residues in the CDR3. CDR3: CASSEVGGGPTYEQYF. The CDR3 DNA sequence: TGTGCCAGCAGTGAAGTTGGCGGGGGTCCTACCTACGAGCAGTACTTC.

A few counts support this clone. The chain recombines TRBV9 with TRBJ2-2; D remains ambiguous. CDR3 length: 14 residues. CDR1 and CDR2 (germline): SGDLS, YYNGEE. Trimming cost V 1 base and J 6 bases, with 10 bases left between them. This CDR3 is CASSVIGEAGELFF. Here the CDR3 DNA reads TGTGCCAGCAGCGTAATCGGCGAGGCCGGGGAGCTGTTTTTT. Variable domain in full (rest from reference TRBV9 and TRBJ2-2): DSGVTQTPKHLITATGQRVTLRCSPRSGDLSVYWYQQSLDQGLQFLIQYYNGEERAKGNILERFSAQQFPDLHSELNLSSLELGDSALYFCASSVIGEAGELFFGEGSRLTVL.

For the CDR3, the DNA is TGTGCCAGTAGTATAGAGGGACAGTATCTAGCCGAGCAGTACTTC. Amino acid sequence: CASSIEGQYLAEQYF. J is TRBJ2-7 and V is TRBV19; 7 nucleotides line up with TRBD1. Trimming took 0 bases from V and 6 from J; bases not matched to a gene: 8. The CDR3 loop spans 15 amino acids. The germline V gene encodes CDR1 LNHDA and CDR2 SQIVND (reference sequence).

This chain joins TRBV6-6 and TRBJ1-2; 10 bases are a match to TRBD1. The CDR3 length is 16 residues. Trimming at V came to 6 bases and at J to 2 bases, leaving 9 bases not matched to a gene. The germline CDR1 and CDR2 sequences are MNHNY and SVGAGI (reference sequence). The CDR3 sequence is CASSSGRQGANYGYTF. As DNA, the CDR3 is TGTGCCAGCAGCTCCGGGAGACAGGGGGCGAACTATGGCTACACCTTC.

J is TRBJ2-3 and V is TRBV7-6; 10 nucleotides match TRBD2. J was trimmed by 8 bases and V by 5 bases; bases with no gene match: 10. The CDR3 totals 15 residues. CDR1 SGHVS and CDR2 FNYEAQ come from the germline V gene. The CDR3 protein is CASSRVAGGLGTQYF. The CDR3 nucleotides are TGTGCCAGCAGCCGCGTAGCGGGGGGCCTGGGTACGCAGTATTTT.

The chain has TRBV6-5 and TRBJ1-1; no reliable D call. Germline V gene sequence: CDR1 MNHEY, CDR2 SVGAGI. CDR3 length: 11 residues. V lost 6 bases, J lost 9 bases, and 11 bases lay in between. The CDR3 nucleotides read TGTGCCAGCAGCGGTCCTGTGAAAGCTTTCTTT. Protein product: CASSGPVKAFF.

The chain uses TRBV5-8 and TRBJ2-1, with 8 bases aligning to TRBD1. This CDR3 region has 13 residues. V was clipped by 1 base and J by 9 bases; unmatched bases: 3. The germline V gene encodes CDR1 SGHTS and CDR2 YDEGEE. The CDR3 bases are TGTGCCAGCAGCTTGCAGGGGGCGGGTGAGCAGTTCTTC. Protein: CASSLQGAGEQFF.

A note on this clone: The junction shows a germline mismatch at one end, possibly a read error. The chain joins TRBV25-1 to TRBJ1-2, with no clear D. Germline V gene data show CDR1 as MGHDK and CDR2 as SYGVNS. The CDR3 runs to 13 residues. The DNA of the CDR3 is TGTGCCAGCAGCGATGGGTCTTCGGGTGGCTACGCCTTC. Protein product: CASSDGSSGGYAF.

A note on this clone: Germline is not matched at one junction end, which may reflect a read error. The chain links TRBV4-2 to TRBJ1-5; D ambiguous. The CDR3 has 14 amino acids. Germline CDR1 is LGHNA and CDR2 is YNFKEQ. CDR3 sequence: CASSQDSARFPRHF. The CDR3 bases are TGTGCCAGCAGCCAAGATAGCGCCCGATTCCCCCGGCATTTT.

The rearrangement links TRBV9 to TRBJ1-6; D is unresolved. Per germline, CDR1 SGDLS and CDR2 YYNGEE. This CDR3 is 13 amino acids long. V lost 0 bases and J lost 6, with 4 bases in between. CDR3 loop: CASSVASNSPLHF. The CDR3 nucleotides read TGTGCCAGCAGCGTAGCTAGTAATTCACCCCTCCACTTT.

This chain links TRBV27 with TRBJ2-2; possibly TRBD2 for D (5 bases). Germline loops: CDR1 MNHEY, CDR2 SMNVEV (reference sequence). The CDR3 extends over 18 amino acids. Trimming cost V 0 bases and J 4 bases, with 18 bases left between them. The DNA for the CDR3 is TGTGCCAGCAGTTTATCCCCAGGAGGCGGCACCCTCACCGGGGAGCTGTTTTTT. Its protein is CASSLSPGGGTLTGELFF.

This sequence joins TRBV11-2 and TRBJ2-2; a possible D gene is TRBD2 (6 bases). Trimming left V 1 base short and J 4 bases short, with 10 bases between. The CDR3 extends over 15 amino acids. The germline CDR1 and CDR2 sequences are SGHAT and FQNNGV. For the CDR3, the DNA is TGTGCCAGCAGCTTAGTTGCGGGGACCACCGGGGAGCTGTTTTTT. This sequence encodes CASSLVAGTTGELFF. The full variable domain, in which reference TRBV11-2 and TRBJ2-2 provide the parts outside the CDR3, is EAGVAQSPRYKIIEKRQSVAFWCNPISGHATLYWYQQILGQGPKLLIQFQNNGVVDDSQLPKDRFSAERLKGVDSTLKIQPAKLEDSAVYLCASSLVAGTTGELFFGEGSRLTVL.

The table lists this clone with a few counts. The chain combines TRBV9 with TRBJ1-3; 11 bases line up with TRBD1. Trimming took 0 bases from V and 0 from J; bases not matched to a gene: 2. The CDR3 is 17 residues long. Per germline, CDR1 SGDLS and CDR2 YYNGEE. CDR3 sequence: CASSVGDRGSSGNTIYF. CDR3 DNA sequence: TGTGCCAGCAGCGTAGGGGACAGGGGGAGCTCTGGAAACACCATATATTTT.

This clone was recorded a few times. The rearrangement joins TRBV27 to TRBJ2-6, with a weak D call TRBD2 (6 bases). V was pared by 5 bases and J by 0 bases, with 14 bases between. CDR1 MNHEY and CDR2 SMNVEV come from the germline V gene (reference sequence). The CDR3 totals 17 residues. The CDR3 reads CASSPGDASSGANVLTF. CDR3 DNA: TGTGCCAGCAGTCCGGGGGACGCTAGCTCTGGGGCCAACGTCCTGACTTTC. Full variable domain (remainder filled in from reference TRBV27 and TRBJ2-6): EAQVTQNPRYLITVTGKKLTVTCSQNMNHEYMSWYRQDPGLGLRQIYYSMNVEVTDKGDVPEGYKVSRKEKRNFPLILESPSPNQTSLYFCASSPGDASSGANVLTFGAGSRLTVL.

The gene calls are TRBV6-5 and TRBJ1-3; D is ambiguous. Between the trimmed V and J ends, which lost 6 bases and 0 bases, there was a span of 12 bases. Germline V CDR1 and CDR2: MNHEY, SVGAGI. The CDR3 sequence is 15 residues long. CDR3 sequence: CASSMTPSSGNTIYF. The DNA of the CDR3 is TGTGCCAGCAGCATGACTCCAAGCTCTGGAAACACCATATATTTT.

This clone showed up just a few times. Distinct nucleotide sequences in the sample also encode this CDR3. The chain is built from TRBV5-1 and TRBJ2-7, with D possibly TRBD1 on 6 matching bases. There are 12 residues in the CDR3. The germline V and J ends were trimmed by 4 bases and 4 bases, with 9 bases remaining between them. Germline V gene lookup returns CDR1 SGHRS and CDR2 YFSETQ. CDR3: CASSPDSYEQYF. CDR3 DNA: TGCGCCAGCAGCCCGGACAGTTACGAGCAGTACTTC. The variable domain in full, with the rest retrieved from reference TRBV5-1 and TRBJ2-7, is KAGVTQTPRYLIKTRGQQVTLSCSPISGHRSVSWYQQTPGQGLQFLFEYFSETQRNKGNFPGRFSGRQFSNSRSEMNVSTLELGDSALYLCASSPDSYEQYFGPGTRLTVT.

The sample holds a few counts of this clone. DNA of the CDR3: TGTGCCAGCAGCTTGGCCGCGGGGGCAGCCTATGGCTACACCTTC. Protein: CASSLAAGAAYGYTF. This chain joins TRBV5-4 and TRBJ1-2, with D possibly matching TRBD1 (6 bases). Trimming pared 0 bases from V and 4 bases from J, leaving 13 bases between. This CDR3 contains 15 residues. Per the germline V gene, CDR1 is SGHNT and CDR2 is YYREEE (reference sequence).